The text below deals with one TCR beta chain. Its antigen is as yet unknown. Trimming stripped 5 bases from V and 4 bases from J, with 13 bases between. CDR1 and CDR2 (germline): SGDLS, YYNGEE. The CDR3 covers 14 residues. This entry belongs to a study of shared clonotypes between healthy human individuals. Using immunoSEQ multiplex PCR, the repertoire was profiled, and TCRdb retains in-frame clones only, with some absent. The repertoire holds approximately 2,000,000 clones, with around 90% as singletons. Findings and caveats of the study: In contrast to clonotypes shared by all four donors, non-shared clonotypes had lower generation probabilities.

Sequencing used naive CD4+ T cells from PBMCs. Indicated subset: CD45RA+ positively selected. This chain uses TRBV9 with TRBJ1-3; no clear D. The TCR originated in a man aged 18 to 30 in good health. Some clones in this sample may be carry-over from other donors' samples. The CDR3 is CASRDDYPGNTIYF. For the CDR3, the DNA is TGTGCCAGCAGGGACGATTACCCCGGAAACACCATATATTTT.